This entry lists 30 T cell receptor beta chains sequenced from one sample in a study of blood T cell repertoires in COVID-19. Data came from immunoSEQ multiplex PCR; TCRdb stores just in-frame clones and leaves some out. The sample lists hundreds of thousands of clones, roughly 86% occurring once. Sequenced sample: PBMCs or T cells enriched from blood (not recorded which). Receptors originate from a man in his forties in a cohort exposed to, infected with or recovered from COVID-19 (not recorded which).

This clone was found once. V gene TRBV19 combines with J gene TRBJ2-2; D may be TRBD2 (6 bases). From germline, CDR1 is LNHDA and CDR2 SQIVND (reference sequence). This CDR3 comprises 18 residues. V gave up 3 bases and J gave up 1 base, with 18 bases separating them. The CDR3 nucleotides read TGTGCCAGTAGTATTATTGGTCGGGGACTCAGGAACACCGGGGAGCTGTTTTTT. It yields the protein CASSIIGRGLRNTGELFF.

The rearrangement joins TRBV4-2 to TRBJ1-6; 8 bases map to TRBD1. The CDR3 length is 19 residues. The junction had 10 bases not matched to a gene; V was cut back by 3 bases and J by 0 bases. Germline assignment: CDR1 LGHNA and CDR2 YNFKEQ. For the CDR3, the DNA is TGTGCCAGCAGCCATCCAAATCCCGGACAGGGCTCCTATAATTCACCCCTCCACTTT. It is translated as CASSHPNPGQGSYNSPLHF.

The V and J genes are TRBV7-9 and TRBJ1-1; a weak D match, TRBD1 (5 bases). In germline, CDR1 is SEHNR, CDR2 FQNEAQ (reference sequence). The CDR3 covers 15 residues. Trimming stripped 5 bases from V and 4 bases from J, with 17 bases between. CDR3 DNA: TGTGCCAGCAGCGTTGGCCAGGGAGGCAGCACTGAAGCTTTCTTT. Encoded protein: CASSVGQGGSTEAFF.

The J gene is TRBJ2-3, the V gene TRBV7-2; 8 nucleotides match TRBD2. The CDR3 loop spans 18 amino acids. Trimming at V came to 0 bases and at J to 1 base, leaving 9 bases not matched to a gene. Germline CDR1 is SGHTA and CDR2 is FQGNSA. The CDR3 loop reads CASSLAALAGPRTDTQYF. DNA for the CDR3: TGTGCCAGCAGCTTAGCGGCATTAGCGGGACCACGCACAGATACGCAGTATTTT.

The chain carries TRBV24-1 and TRBJ2-1; 9 bases align to TRBD2. Germline trimming cut 3 bases from V and 5 bases from J; bases unmatched to any gene: 7. CDR3 length: 16 residues. CDR1 KGHDR and CDR2 SFDVKD come from the germline V gene. CDR3 amino acids: CATSDTVLAGHNEQFF. In DNA, the CDR3 is TGTGCCACCAGTGATACCGTTCTAGCGGGGCACAATGAGCAGTTCTTC.

In its sample, this clone was seen once. The chain combines TRBV7-9 with TRBJ2-7, with 9 positions matching TRBD1. V lost 5 bases and J lost 5; bases outside the gene matches: 7. CDR3 length equals 14 residues. In germline, CDR1 is SEHNR, CDR2 FQNEAQ (reference sequence). The CDR3: CASSTWTGDHEQYF. In DNA, the CDR3 is TGTGCCAGCAGCACCTGGACAGGGGATCACGAGCAGTACTTC.

The chain combines TRBV4-1 with TRBJ2-1; D might be TRBD2 (5 bases). The germline V gene has CDR1 MGHRA and CDR2 YSYEKL. The CDR3 loop spans 16 amino acids. With 2 bases removed from V and 2 bases from J, the gap between germline ends came to 13 bases. This CDR3 is CASSQSGMSAYNEQFF. In DNA, the CDR3 is TGCGCCAGCAGCCAAAGCGGCATGTCCGCCTACAATGAGCAGTTCTTC.

The genes are TRBV4-2 and TRBJ1-5; the match to TRBD1 covers 8 bases. CDR1 is LGHNA, CDR2 YNFKEQ, per germline. The CDR3 consists of 16 residues. The junction had 10 bases not matched to a gene; V was cut back by 3 bases and J by 6 bases. CDR3 sequence reads: CASSQNSDREIQPQHF. In DNA form, the CDR3 reads TGTGCCAGCAGCCAGAACTCGGACAGGGAAATTCAGCCCCAGCATTTT.

This clone was observed a few times. This sequence joins TRBV10-3 and TRBJ2-1; 12 nucleotides agree with TRBD2. The J segment lost 7 bases and the V segment lost 8 bases, leaving 9 bases of the junction unmatched. Germline-derived CDR1 and CDR2 are ENHRY and SYGVKD. The CDR3 extends over 15 amino acids. CDR3 nucleotides: TGTGCCATCGGCTTCCTAGCGGGAGGGCAAAATGAGCAGTTCTTC. It codes for CAIGFLAGGQNEQFF.

This clone appeared a single time. V gene TRBV18 combines with J gene TRBJ1-1, with TRBD1 identical over 9 bases. This CDR3 is built from 16 residues. V dropped 5 bases and J dropped 1; count of bases not matched to a gene: 8. Looked up from germline, CDR1 is KGHSH and CDR2 is LQKENI. The CDR3 coding sequence is TGTGCCAGCTCAACTATGCCGGGACAGGGGAACACTGAAGCTTTCTTT. It is translated as CASSTMPGQGNTEAFF.

The chain joins TRBV5-1 to TRBJ2-7; 8 bases match TRBD2. This CDR3 has 15 residues. V shed 2 bases and J 4 bases; nucleotides not matched to a gene: 8. Per the germline V gene, CDR1 is SGHRS and CDR2 is YFSETQ. The CDR3 DNA reads TGCGCCAGCAGCTTAGTAGCGGGACCAAGATACGAGCAGTACTTC. Protein sequence: CASSLVAGPRYEQYF.

J is TRBJ2-3 and V is TRBV6-2 or TRBV6-3; D is possibly TRBD2 (5 bases). V shed 4 bases and J shed 8 bases, with 10 bases lying between them. This CDR3 has 12 amino acids. CDR1 and CDR2 (germline): MNHEY, SVGEGT. CDR3 sequence reads: CASSSSPGTQYF. CDR3 coding DNA: TGTGCCAGCAGTTCTAGCCCGGGTACGCAGTATTTT.

V and J are TRBV4-1 and TRBJ2-7, with D possibly matching TRBD2 (6 bases). Germline V gives CDR1 MGHRA, CDR2 YSYEKL. The CDR3 loop spans 16 amino acids. The germline V and J ends were trimmed by 0 bases and 7 bases, with 19 bases remaining between them. The CDR3, as DNA: TGCGCCAGCAGCCAAGAAGCAAGCGGGTGGGTGAGAGAGCAGTACTTC. Translation gives CASSQEASGWVREQYF.

This chain uses TRBV28 with TRBJ2-2, with TRBD2 identical over 14 bases. CDR3 size: 14 residues. J was trimmed by 7 bases and V by 8 bases; bases with no gene match: 3. Germline-derived CDR1 and CDR2 are MDHEN and SYDVKM. This chain's CDR3 is CASWTSGRNGELFF. The CDR3 nucleotides are TGTGCCAGCTGGACTAGCGGGAGGAACGGGGAGCTGTTTTTT.

The gene calls are TRBV6-4 and TRBJ1-4, with D possibly TRBD1 on 6 matching bases. Germline CDR1 MRHNA, CDR2 SNTAGT. Trimming removed 0 bases from V and 6 bases from J, with 11 bases in between. This CDR3 comprises 15 residues. Here the CDR3 reads CASSDSQGLDEKLFF. CDR3 sequence (DNA): TGTGCCAGCAGTGACTCGCAGGGGTTGGATGAAAAACTGTTTTTT.

This clone was detected only once. The rearrangement uses TRBV7-9 and TRBJ2-1, with 11 positions matching TRBD2. Trimming cost V 4 bases and J 5 bases; bases outside gene matches: 13. Per germline, CDR1 SEHNR and CDR2 FQNEAQ (reference sequence). This CDR3 is built from 18 residues. CDR3 amino acids: CASSYPSTSGGWDNEQFF. As DNA, the CDR3 is TGTGCCAGCAGCTACCCGAGTACTAGCGGGGGCTGGGACAATGAGCAGTTCTTC.

DNA for the CDR3: TGTGCCAGCAGCTTGGTCCGGGGAAAGGGCCACAATGAGCAGTTCTTC. Translating it yields CASSLVRGKGHNEQFF. This sequence joins TRBV5-5 and TRBJ2-1; D is perhaps TRBD2 (5 bases). Trimming pared 0 bases from V and 5 bases from J, leaving 15 bases between. In germline, CDR1 is SGHKS, CDR2 YYEKEE (reference sequence). The CDR3 has 16 amino acids.

This rearrangement joins TRBV9 to TRBJ2-3; D gene ambiguous. The V gene's germline CDR1 is SGDLS and CDR2 YYNGEE. The germline V and J ends were trimmed by 0 bases and 0 bases, with 11 bases remaining between them. The CDR3 is 16 amino acids. CDR3 amino acids: CASSVVSEPSTDTQYF. CDR3 bases: TGTGCCAGCAGCGTAGTATCGGAGCCTAGCACAGATACGCAGTATTTT.

CDR3: CASSKGGDEKLFF. The CDR3 region has the DNA TGTGCCAGCAGCAAGGGAGGGGATGAAAAACTGTTTTTT. The chain carries TRBV7-8 and TRBJ1-4, with a weak D call TRBD1 (5 bases). Germline V gene sequence: CDR1 SGHVS, CDR2 FQNEAQ. V was clipped by 5 bases and J by 6 bases, with 10 bases between them. The CDR3 spans 13 residues.

This clone has more than one count but fewer than ten. This sequence joins TRBV19 and TRBJ1-4; possible D gene TRBD1, 5 bases. Germline assignment: CDR1 LNHDA and CDR2 SQIVND (reference sequence). V was cut by 9 bases and J by 8 bases, with 19 bases left in between. The CDR3 is 14 residues long. The CDR3: CASRLREGGEKLFF. Written as DNA, the CDR3 is TGTGCCAGCCGACTCAGGGAGGGAGGGGAAAAACTGTTTTTT.

This clone was seen a single time. The CDR3 region is CASSLTSGRGYNEQFF. CDR3 bases: TGTGCCAGCAGCCTTACTAGCGGGAGGGGGTACAATGAGCAGTTCTTC. V is TRBV7-8 and J is TRBJ2-1; 13 nucleotides match TRBD2. There are 16 residues in the CDR3. The junction had 5 bases not matched to a gene; V was cut back by 5 bases and J by 4 bases. CDR1 and CDR2 from the germline V gene are SGHVS and FQNEAQ.

This clone has just one count. The chain employs TRBV27 and TRBJ1-4, with TRBD1 as a possible D gene (6 bases). V lost 8 bases and J lost 8, with 15 bases in between. This CDR3 has 13 amino acids. Germline V gene lookup returns CDR1 MNHEY and CDR2 SMNVEV (reference sequence). This CDR3 reads CASGKGGGEKLFF. As DNA, the CDR3 is TGTGCCAGCGGGAAAGGGGGGGGCGAAAAACTGTTTTTT.

This chain links TRBV19 with TRBJ2-7, with a weak D call TRBD1 (6 bases). Germline CDR1 reads LNHDA; CDR2 reads SQIVND (reference sequence). Trimming removed 6 bases from V and 4 bases from J, with 16 bases in between. This CDR3 has 14 amino acids. CDR3 nucleotide sequence: TGTGCCAGTAGCCAGGGGTTATTGAGTTACGAGCAGTACTTC. This encodes CASSQGLLSYEQYF.

V usage is TRBV25-1 and J usage is TRBJ2-5; 7 bases map to TRBD1. This CDR3 spans 13 amino acids. Per germline, CDR1 MGHDK and CDR2 SYGVNS. With V trimmed by 6 bases and J by 4 bases, 5 bases remained unmatched. The chain's CDR3 is CASRKGAGETQYF. The CDR3 nucleotides are TGTGCCAGCAGGAAGGGGGCTGGAGAGACCCAGTACTTC.

The V call is TRBV11-2, the J call TRBJ2-7; the D is unclear. V lost 2 bases, J lost 3 bases, and 5 bases lay in between. The CDR3 is 12 residues long. The germline CDR1 and CDR2 sequences are SGHAT and FQNNGV. The CDR3 DNA reads as TGTGCCAGCAGCTTAAACAGCTACGAGCAGTACTTC. Translation gives CASSLNSYEQYF.

This clone occurred a few times. The chain joins TRBV3-1 (or the pseudogene TRBV3-2) to TRBJ1-6; D unresolved. The germline V and J ends were trimmed by 3 bases and 7 bases, with 7 bases remaining between them. Germline assignment: CDR1 LGHDT and CDR2 YNNKEL (reference sequence). This CDR3 region has 13 residues. The CDR3 DNA reads TGTGCCAGCAGCCACGGAGAGAATTCACCCCTCCACTTT. This encodes CASSHGENSPLHF.

The chain employs TRBV18 and TRBJ1-1; 9 bases are a match to TRBD1. Germline V gives CDR1 KGHSH, CDR2 LQKENI. The CDR3 length is 16 residues. Unmatched junction bases numbered 10, after V lost 5 bases and J lost 3 bases. The CDR3 DNA is TGTGCCAGCTCATCCTCATATGGACAGGGGCACACTGAAGCTTTCTTT. This sequence encodes CASSSSYGQGHTEAFF.

The DNA of the CDR3 is TGTGCCAGCAGTTGGGACTTCACGCAGTATTTT. Protein product: CASSWDFTQYF. The chain has TRBV6-5 and TRBJ2-3; tentatively, D is TRBD2 (6 bases). Per germline, CDR1 MNHEY and CDR2 SVGAGI. The germline V and J ends were trimmed by 4 bases and 9 bases, with 8 bases remaining between them. The CDR3 is 11 residues long.

The chain links TRBV28 to TRBJ1-4; D is unresolved. V gave up 3 bases and J gave up 8 bases, with 4 bases separating them. Per the germline V gene, CDR1 is MDHEN and CDR2 is SYDVKM. The CDR3 spans 11 residues. The chain's CDR3 is CASSFQEKLFF. The CDR3 coding sequence is TGTGCCAGCAGTTTTCAGGAAAAACTGTTTTTT.

V and J are TRBV5-6 and TRBJ1-1; no clear D. Trimming took off 0 bases at V and 5 bases at J, with 5 bases between the two ends. Per the germline V gene, CDR1 is SGHDT and CDR2 is YYEEEE. The CDR3 consists of 12 residues. The CDR3 DNA is TGTGCCAGCAGCTTGGGTAGAACTGAAGCTTTCTTT. This codes for CASSLGRTEAFF. Full variable domain (missing parts from reference TRBV5-6 and TRBJ1-1): DAGVTQSPTHLIKTRGQQVTLRCSPKSGHDTVSWYQQALGQGPQFIFQYYEEEERQRGNFPDRFSGHQFPNYSSELNVNALLLGDSALYLCASSLGRTEAFFGQGTRLTVV.